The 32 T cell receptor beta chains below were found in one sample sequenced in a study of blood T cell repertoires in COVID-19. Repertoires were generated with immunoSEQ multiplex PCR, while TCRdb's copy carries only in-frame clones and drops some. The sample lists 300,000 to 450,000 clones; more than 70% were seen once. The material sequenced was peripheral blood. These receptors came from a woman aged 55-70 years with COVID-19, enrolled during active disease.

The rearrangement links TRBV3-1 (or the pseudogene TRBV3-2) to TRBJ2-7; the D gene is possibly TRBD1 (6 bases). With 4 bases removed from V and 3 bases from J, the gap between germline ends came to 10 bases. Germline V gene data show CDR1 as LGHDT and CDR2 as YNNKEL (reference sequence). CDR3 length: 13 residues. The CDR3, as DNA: TGTGCCAGCAGCCCCAGGGGTCGCTACGAGCAGTACTTC. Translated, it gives CASSPRGRYEQYF.

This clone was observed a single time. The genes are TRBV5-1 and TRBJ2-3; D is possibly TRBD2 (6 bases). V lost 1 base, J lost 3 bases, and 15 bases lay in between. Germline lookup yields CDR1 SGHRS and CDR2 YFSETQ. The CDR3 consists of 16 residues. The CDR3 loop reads CASSLIPAGRTDTQYF. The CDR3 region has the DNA TGCGCCAGCAGCTTGATCCCGGCAGGGAGGACAGATACGCAGTATTTT.

In DNA form, the CDR3 reads TGCAGTGCTAGTAGGGGACAGGGGACAGATACGCAGTATTTT. The encoded protein is CSASRGQGTDTQYF. The chain carries TRBV20-1 and TRBJ2-3, with 10 bases identical to TRBD1. CDR3 size: 14 residues. Germline V CDR1 and CDR2: DFQATT, SNEGSKA (reference sequence). V was pared by 3 bases and J by 3 bases, with 3 bases of the junction left unmatched.

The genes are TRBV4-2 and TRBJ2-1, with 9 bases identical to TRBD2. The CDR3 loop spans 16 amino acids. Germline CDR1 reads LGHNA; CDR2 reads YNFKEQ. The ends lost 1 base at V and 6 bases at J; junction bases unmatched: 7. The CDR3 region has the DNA TGTGCCAGCAGCCAAGGACTAGCGGCCCTCCGCAATGAGCAGTTCTTC. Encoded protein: CASSQGLAALRNEQFF.

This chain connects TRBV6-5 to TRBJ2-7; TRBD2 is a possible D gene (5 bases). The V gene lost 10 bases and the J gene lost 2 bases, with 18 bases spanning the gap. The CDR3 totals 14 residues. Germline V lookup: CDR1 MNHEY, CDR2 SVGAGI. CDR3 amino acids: CAITPRAGTYEQYF. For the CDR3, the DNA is TGTGCCATTACCCCCCGCGCCGGGACCTACGAGCAGTACTTC.

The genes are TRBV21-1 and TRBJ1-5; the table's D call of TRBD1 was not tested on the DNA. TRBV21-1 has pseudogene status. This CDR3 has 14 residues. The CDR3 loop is CASSFPQGNQPQHF. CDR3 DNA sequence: TGTGCCAGCTCCTTCCCACAGGGGAATCAGCCCCAGCATTTT.

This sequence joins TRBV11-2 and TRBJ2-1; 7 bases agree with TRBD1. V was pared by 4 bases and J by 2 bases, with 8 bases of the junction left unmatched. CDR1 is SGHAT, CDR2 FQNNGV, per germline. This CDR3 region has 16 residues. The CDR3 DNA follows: TGTGCCAGCAGCTCAAAAACAGGGGTCACCTACAATGAGCAGTTCTTC. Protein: CASSSKTGVTYNEQFF.

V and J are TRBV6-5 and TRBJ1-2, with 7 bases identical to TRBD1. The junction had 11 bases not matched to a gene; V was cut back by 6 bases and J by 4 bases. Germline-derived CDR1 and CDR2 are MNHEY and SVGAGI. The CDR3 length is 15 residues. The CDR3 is CASRPPGQVVYGYTF. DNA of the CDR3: TGTGCCAGCAGACCCCCCGGACAGGTAGTCTATGGCTACACCTTC.

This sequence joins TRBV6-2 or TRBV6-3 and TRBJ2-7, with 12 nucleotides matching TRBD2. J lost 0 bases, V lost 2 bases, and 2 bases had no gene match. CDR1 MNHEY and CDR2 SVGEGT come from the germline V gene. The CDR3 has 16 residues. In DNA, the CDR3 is TGTGCCAGCAGTTACGGGACTAGCGGGCACTCCTACGAGCAGTACTTC. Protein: CASSYGTSGHSYEQYF.

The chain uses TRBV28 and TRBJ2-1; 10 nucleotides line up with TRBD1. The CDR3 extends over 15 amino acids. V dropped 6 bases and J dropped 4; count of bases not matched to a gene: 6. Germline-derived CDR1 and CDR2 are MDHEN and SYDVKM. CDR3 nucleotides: TGTGCCAGCAGCTTGACAGGGGGCAGGTACAATGAGCAGTTCTTC. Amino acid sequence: CASSLTGGRYNEQFF.

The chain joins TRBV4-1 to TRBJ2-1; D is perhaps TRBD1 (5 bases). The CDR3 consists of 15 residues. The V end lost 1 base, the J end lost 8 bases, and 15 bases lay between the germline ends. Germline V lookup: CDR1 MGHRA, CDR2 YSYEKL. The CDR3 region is CASSQVGPPGYEQFF. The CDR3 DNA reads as TGCGCCAGCAGCCAAGTGGGGCCCCCGGGCTATGAGCAGTTCTTC.

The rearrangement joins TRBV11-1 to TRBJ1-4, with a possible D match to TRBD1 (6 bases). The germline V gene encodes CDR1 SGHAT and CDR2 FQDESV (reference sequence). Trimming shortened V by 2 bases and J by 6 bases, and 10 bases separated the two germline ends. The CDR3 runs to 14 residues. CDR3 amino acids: CASSLTGLDEKLFF. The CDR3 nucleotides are TGTGCCAGCAGCTTAACAGGGTTGGATGAAAAACTGTTTTTT.

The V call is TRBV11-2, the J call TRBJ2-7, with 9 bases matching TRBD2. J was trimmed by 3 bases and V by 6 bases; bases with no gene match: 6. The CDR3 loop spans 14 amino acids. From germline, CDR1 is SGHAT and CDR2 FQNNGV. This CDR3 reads CASSLGTSRYEQYF. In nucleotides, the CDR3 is TGTGCCAGCAGTCTTGGGACTAGCCGCTACGAGCAGTACTTC.

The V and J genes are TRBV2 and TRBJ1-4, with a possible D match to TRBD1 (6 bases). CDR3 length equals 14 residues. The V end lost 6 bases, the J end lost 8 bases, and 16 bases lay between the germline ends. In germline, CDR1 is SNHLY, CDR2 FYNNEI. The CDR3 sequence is CASRGDNRDEKLFF. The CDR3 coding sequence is TGTGCCAGCAGGGGGGACAACCGCGACGAAAAACTGTTTTTT.

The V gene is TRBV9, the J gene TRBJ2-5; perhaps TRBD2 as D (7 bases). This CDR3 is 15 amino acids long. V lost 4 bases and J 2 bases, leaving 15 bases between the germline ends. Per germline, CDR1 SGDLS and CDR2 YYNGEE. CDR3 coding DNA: TGTGCCAGCAGCTCCCTAGGGGGAGGGCAAGAGACCCAGTACTTC. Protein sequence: CASSSLGGGQETQYF.

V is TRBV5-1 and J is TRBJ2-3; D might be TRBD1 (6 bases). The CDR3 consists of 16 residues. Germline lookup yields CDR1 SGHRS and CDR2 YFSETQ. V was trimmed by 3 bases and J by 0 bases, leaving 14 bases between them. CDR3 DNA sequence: TGCGCCAGCAGCTCCAGGAGCAGGGGAAGCACAGATACGCAGTATTTT. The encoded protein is CASSSRSRGSTDTQYF.

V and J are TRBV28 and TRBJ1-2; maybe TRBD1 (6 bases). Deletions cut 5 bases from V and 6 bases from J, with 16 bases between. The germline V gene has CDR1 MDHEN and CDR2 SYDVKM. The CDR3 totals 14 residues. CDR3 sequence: CASSTPTGWHGYTF. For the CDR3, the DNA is TGTGCCAGCAGTACACCGACAGGTTGGCATGGCTACACCTTC.

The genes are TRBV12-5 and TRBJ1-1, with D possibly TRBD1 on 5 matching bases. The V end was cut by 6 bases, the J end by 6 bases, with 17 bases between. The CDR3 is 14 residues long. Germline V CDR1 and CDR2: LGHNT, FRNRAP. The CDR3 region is CASGSSYRWAEAFF. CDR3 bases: TGTGCTAGTGGCTCTAGTTACAGGTGGGCTGAAGCTTTCTTT.

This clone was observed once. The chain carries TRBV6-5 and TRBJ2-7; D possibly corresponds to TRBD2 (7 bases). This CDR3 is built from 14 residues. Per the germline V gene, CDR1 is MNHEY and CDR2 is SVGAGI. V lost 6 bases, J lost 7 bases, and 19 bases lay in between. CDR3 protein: CASSRGGGKWEQYF. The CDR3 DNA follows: TGTGCCAGCAGCCGAGGGGGGGGGAAGTGGGAGCAGTACTTC.

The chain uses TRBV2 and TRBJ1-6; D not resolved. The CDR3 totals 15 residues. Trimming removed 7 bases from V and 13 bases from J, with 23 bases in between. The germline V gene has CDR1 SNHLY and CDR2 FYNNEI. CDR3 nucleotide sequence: TGTGCCAGCACCCCAACCACGACTGGGTCAAGTCCCCTCCACTTT. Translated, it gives CASTPTTTGSSPLHF.

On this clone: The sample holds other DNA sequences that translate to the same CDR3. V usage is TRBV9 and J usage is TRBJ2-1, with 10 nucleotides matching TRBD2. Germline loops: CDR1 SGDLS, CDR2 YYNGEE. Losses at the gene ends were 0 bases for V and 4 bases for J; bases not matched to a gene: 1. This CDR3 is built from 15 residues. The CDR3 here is CASSVEAGGYNEQFF. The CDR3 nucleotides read TGTGCCAGCAGCGTAGAAGCGGGGGGGTACAATGAGCAGTTCTTC.

In nucleotides, the CDR3 is TGTGCCACCGCCGGGTATCGAGGGAATTCACCCCTCCACTTT. Its protein product is CATAGYRGNSPLHF. The chain has TRBV19 and TRBJ1-6; no firm D call. The CDR3 length is 14 residues. Trimming cost V 10 bases and J 7 bases, with 17 bases left between them. Germline assignment: CDR1 LNHDA and CDR2 SQIVND (reference sequence).

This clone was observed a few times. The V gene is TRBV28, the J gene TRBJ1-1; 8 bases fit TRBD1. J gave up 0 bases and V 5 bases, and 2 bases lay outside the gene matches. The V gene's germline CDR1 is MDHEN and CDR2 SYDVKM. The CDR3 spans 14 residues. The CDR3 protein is CASSPGGLNTEAFF. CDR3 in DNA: TGTGCCAGCAGTCCAGGGGGCTTGAACACTGAAGCTTTCTTT.

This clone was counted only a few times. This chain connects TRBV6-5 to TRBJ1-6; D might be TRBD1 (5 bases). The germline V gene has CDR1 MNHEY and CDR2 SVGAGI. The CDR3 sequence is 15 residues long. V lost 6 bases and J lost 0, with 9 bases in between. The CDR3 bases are TGTGCCAGCAGAGTTCAGGGCTCCTATAATTCACCCCTCCACTTT. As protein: CASRVQGSYNSPLHF.

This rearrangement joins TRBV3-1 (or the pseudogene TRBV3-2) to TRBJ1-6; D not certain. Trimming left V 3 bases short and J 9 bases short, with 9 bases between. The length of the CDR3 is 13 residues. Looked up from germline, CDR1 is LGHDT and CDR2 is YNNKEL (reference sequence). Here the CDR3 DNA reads TGTGCCAGCAGCCAGGTCGGGGTTTCACCCCTCCACTTT. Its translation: CASSQVGVSPLHF.

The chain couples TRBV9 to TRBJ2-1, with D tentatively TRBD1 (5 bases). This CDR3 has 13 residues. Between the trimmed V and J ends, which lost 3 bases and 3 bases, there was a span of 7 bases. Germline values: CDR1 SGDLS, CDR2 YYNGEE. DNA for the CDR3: TGTGCCAGCAGCGGACAGAACTACAATGAGCAGTTCTTC. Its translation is CASSGQNYNEQFF.

This chain's CDR3 is CASSQGQGASYEQYF. CDR3 DNA: TGTGCCAGCTCACAGGGACAGGGGGCTTCCTACGAGCAGTACTTC. The chain recombines TRBV18 with TRBJ2-7, with 12 bases identical to TRBD1. The trim removed 4 bases at V and 1 base at J, leaving 2 bases unmatched. The length of the CDR3 is 15 residues. Germline V gene lookup returns CDR1 KGHSH and CDR2 LQKENI. The entire variable domain, with the rest obtained from reference TRBV18 and TRBJ2-7, is as follows: NAGVMQNPRHLVRRRGQEARLRCSPMKGHSHVYWYRQLPEEGLKFMVYLQKENIIDESGMPKERFSAEFPKEGPSILRIQQVVRGDSAAYFCASSQGQGASYEQYFGPGTRLTVT.

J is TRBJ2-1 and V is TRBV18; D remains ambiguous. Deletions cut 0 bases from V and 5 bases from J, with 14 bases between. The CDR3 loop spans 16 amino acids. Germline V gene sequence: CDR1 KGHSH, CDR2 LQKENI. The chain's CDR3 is CASSPPSNRKNNEQFF. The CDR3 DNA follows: TGTGCCAGCTCACCACCGTCAAACAGAAAGAACAATGAGCAGTTCTTC.

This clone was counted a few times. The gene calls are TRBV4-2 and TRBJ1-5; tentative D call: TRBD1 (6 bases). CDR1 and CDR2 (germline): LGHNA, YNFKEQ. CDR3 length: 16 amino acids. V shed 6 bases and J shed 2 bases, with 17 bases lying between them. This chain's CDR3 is CASREDTGLGNQPQHF. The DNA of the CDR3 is TGTGCCAGCAGGGAGGATACAGGGCTAGGCAATCAGCCCCAGCATTTT.

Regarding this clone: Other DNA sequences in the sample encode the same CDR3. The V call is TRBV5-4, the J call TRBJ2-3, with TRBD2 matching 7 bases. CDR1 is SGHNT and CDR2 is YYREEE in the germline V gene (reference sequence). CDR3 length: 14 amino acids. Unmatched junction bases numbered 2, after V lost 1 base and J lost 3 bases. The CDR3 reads CASSLSGGTDTQYF. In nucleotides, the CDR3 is TGTGCCAGCAGCTTGTCGGGGGGAACAGATACGCAGTATTTT.

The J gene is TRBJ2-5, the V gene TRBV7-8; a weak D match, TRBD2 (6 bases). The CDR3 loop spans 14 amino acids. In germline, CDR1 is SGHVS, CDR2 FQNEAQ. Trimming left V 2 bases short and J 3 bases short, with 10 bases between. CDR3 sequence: CASSLMGGKETQYF. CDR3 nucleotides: TGTGCCAGCAGCTTAATGGGGGGAAAAGAGACCCAGTACTTC.

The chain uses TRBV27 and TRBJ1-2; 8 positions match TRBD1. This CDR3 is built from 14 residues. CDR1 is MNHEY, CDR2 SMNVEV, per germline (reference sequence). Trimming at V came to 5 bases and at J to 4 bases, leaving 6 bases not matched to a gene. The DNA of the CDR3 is TGTGCCAGCAGTCTAGGACAGGGAATCTATGGCTACACCTTC. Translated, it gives CASSLGQGIYGYTF.